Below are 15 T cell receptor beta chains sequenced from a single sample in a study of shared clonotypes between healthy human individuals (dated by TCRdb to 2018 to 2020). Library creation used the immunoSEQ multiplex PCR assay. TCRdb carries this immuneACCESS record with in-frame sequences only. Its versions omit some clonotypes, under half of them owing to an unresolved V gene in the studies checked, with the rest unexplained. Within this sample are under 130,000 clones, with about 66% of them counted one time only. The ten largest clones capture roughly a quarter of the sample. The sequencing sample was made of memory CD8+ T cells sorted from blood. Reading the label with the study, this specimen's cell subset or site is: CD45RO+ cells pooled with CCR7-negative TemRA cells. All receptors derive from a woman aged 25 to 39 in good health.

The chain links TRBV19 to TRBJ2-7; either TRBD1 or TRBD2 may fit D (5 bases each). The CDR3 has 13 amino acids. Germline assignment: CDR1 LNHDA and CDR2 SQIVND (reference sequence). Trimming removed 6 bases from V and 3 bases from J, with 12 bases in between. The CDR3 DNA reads TGTGCCAGTAGACCCGGGGCCGACTACGAGCAGTACTTC. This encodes CASRPGADYEQYF.

CDR3 coding DNA: TGTGCCAGCAGCCGTAGACAGGGGTTCGGTGAGCAGTTCTTC. Translation: CASSRRQGFGEQFF. This sequence joins TRBV27 and TRBJ2-1, with TRBD1 matching 8 bases. The length of the CDR3 is 14 residues. The ends lost 6 bases at V and 9 bases at J; junction bases unmatched: 10. Germline CDR1 reads MNHEY; CDR2 reads SMNVEV (reference sequence).

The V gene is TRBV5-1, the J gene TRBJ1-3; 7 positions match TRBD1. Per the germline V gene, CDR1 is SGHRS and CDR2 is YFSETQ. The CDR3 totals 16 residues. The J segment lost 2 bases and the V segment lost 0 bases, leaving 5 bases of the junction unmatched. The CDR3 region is CASSLARGPTGNTIYF. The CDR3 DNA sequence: TGCGCCAGCAGCTTGGCAAGGGGGCCCACTGGAAACACCATATATTTT.

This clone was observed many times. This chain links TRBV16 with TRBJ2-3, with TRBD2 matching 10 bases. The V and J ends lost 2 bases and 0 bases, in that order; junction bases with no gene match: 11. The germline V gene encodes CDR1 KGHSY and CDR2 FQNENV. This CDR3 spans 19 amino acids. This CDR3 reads CASSQRVPSGSLSTDTQYF. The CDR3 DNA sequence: TGTGCCAGCAGCCAAAGAGTCCCTAGCGGGAGTTTGAGCACAGATACGCAGTATTTT.

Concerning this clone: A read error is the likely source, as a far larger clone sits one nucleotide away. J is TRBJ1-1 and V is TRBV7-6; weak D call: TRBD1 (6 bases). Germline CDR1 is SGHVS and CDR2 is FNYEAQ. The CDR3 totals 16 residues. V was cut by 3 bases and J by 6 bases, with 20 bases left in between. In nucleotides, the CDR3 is TGTGCCAGCAGCTTCGTCCTGGGGGGGGGCATCTCTGAAGCTTTCTTT. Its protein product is CASSFVLGGGISEAFF. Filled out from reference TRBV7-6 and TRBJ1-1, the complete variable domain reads GAGVSQSPRYKVTKRGQDVALRCDPISGHVSLYWYRQALGQGPEFLTYFNYEAQQDKSGLPNDRFSAERPEGSISTLTIQRTEQRDSAMYRCASSFVLGGGISEAFFGQGTRLTVV.

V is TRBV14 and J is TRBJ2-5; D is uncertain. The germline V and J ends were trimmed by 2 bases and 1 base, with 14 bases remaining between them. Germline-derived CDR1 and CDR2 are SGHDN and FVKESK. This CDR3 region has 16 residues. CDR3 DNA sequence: TGTGCCAGCAGCCAAAGGGCAGCGAGACCCCAAGAGACCCAGTACTTC. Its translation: CASSQRAARPQETQYF.

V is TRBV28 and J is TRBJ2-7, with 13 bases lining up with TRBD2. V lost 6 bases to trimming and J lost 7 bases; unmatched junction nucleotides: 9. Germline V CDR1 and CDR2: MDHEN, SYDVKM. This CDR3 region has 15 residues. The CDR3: CASSSGTSGIGEQYF. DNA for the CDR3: TGTGCCAGCAGCTCCGGGACTAGCGGGATAGGAGAGCAGTACTTC. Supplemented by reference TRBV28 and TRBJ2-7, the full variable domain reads DVKVTQSSRYLVKRTGEKVFLECVQDMDHENMFWYRQDPGLGLRLIYFSYDVKMKEKGDIPEGYSVSREKKERFSLILESASTNQTSMYLCASSSGTSGIGEQYFGPGTRLTVT.

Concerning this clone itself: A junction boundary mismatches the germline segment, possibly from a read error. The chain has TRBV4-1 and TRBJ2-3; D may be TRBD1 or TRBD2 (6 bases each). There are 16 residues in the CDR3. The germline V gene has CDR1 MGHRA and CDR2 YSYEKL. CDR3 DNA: TGTGCCAGCAGCCAGGGGACTGAAAGCCTCACAGATACGCAGTATTTT. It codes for CASSQGTESLTDTQYF.

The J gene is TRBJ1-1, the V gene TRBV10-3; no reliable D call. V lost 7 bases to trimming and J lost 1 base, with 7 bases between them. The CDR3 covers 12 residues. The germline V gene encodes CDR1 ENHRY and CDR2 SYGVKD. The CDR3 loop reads CAIKDGNTEAFF. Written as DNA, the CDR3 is TGTGCCATCAAGGACGGGAACACTGAAGCTTTCTTT.

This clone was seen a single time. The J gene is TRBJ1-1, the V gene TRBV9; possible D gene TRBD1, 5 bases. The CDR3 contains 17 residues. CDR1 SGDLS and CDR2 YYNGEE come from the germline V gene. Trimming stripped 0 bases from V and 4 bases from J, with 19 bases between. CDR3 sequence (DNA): TGTGCCAGCAGCGTAGCTAGGCAGGGTTGGGGGAGCACTGAAGCTTTCTTT. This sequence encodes CASSVARQGWGSTEAFF.

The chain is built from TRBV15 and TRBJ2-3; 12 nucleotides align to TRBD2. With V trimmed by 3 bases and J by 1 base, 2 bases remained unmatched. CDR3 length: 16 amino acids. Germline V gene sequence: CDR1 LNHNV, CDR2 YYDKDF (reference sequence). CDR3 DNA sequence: TGTGCCACCAGCAGGGGGACTAGCGGGCGCACAGATACGCAGTATTTT. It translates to CATSRGTSGRTDTQYF.

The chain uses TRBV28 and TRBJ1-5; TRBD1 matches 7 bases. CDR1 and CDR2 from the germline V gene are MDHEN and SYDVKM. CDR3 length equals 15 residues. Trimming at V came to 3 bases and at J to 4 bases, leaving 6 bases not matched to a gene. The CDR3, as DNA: TGTGCCAGCAGTTTTGAGGGGGCGCGGAATCAGCCCCAGCATTTT. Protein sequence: CASSFEGARNQPQHF.

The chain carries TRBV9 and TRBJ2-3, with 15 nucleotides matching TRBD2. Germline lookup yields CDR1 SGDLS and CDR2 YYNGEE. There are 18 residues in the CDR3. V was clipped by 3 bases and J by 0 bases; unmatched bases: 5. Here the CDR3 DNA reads TGTGCCAGCAGCGAGGGACTAGCGGGAGGTCTTAGCACAGATACGCAGTATTTT. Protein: CASSEGLAGGLSTDTQYF.

CDR3 sequence reads: CASSSAWTATNEKLFF. Here the CDR3 DNA reads TGTGCCAGCAGCTCCGCCTGGACAGCAACTAATGAAAAACTGTTTTTT. The chain has TRBV27 and TRBJ1-4, with D maybe TRBD1 (6 bases). V lost 6 bases and J 0 bases, leaving 14 bases between the germline ends. Germline-derived CDR1 and CDR2 are MNHEY and SMNVEV (reference sequence). The CDR3 has 16 amino acids.

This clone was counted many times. The CDR3 reads CASSERTGTSYEQYF. CDR3 in DNA: TGTGCCAGCAGCGAGAGGACAGGGACTTCCTACGAGCAGTACTTC. The gene calls are TRBV9 and TRBJ2-7; 8 bases match TRBD1. The CDR3 is 15 amino acids. The V and J ends lost 3 bases and 1 base, in that order; junction bases with no gene match: 6. Germline V gives CDR1 SGDLS, CDR2 YYNGEE.